This T cell receptor beta chain was sequenced during a study of shared clonotypes between healthy human individuals (dated by TCRdb to 2019 to 2021). Study-level background: The cohort included three men and two women between 18 and 49 years of age. Per donor, three plates each were used for CD4 naive and CD4 memory, two for CD8 naive, and one for CD8 memory. To estimate repertoire size and how much clonotype sharing occurs between individuals, the study deeply sequenced the blood TCR repertoires of 5 or 6 healthy adults. To increase sequencing depth and limit assay-specific biases, TCR repertoire library preparation and sequencing were carried out by different laboratories using diverse techniques. Leukapheresis yielded between about 0.85 and 9 billion PBMCs per donor.

Using the deep immunoSEQ assay, TCR CDR3 regions were amplified from genomic DNA by multiplex PCR. Extracted genomic DNA from each cell subset was distributed evenly across all wells of several immunoSEQ 96-well plates, and each plate was treated as a replicate. Each replicate PCR for sorted subsets received 200 ng genomic DNA, equal to around 32,000 T cell genomes. Purified libraries were measured with a Qubit 3.0 fluorometer, size-checked on a Bioanalyzer 2100, and measured again with the KAPA Library Quantification kit. Each immunoSEQ 96-well plate was sequenced on its own single-read 150-cycle Illumina NextSeq 550 flow cell. On the study's bioinformatics: Because only junctional sequences without quality scores were contained in the immunoSEQ output, filtering matching that applied to full-length reads could not be performed. Sequences were annotated with PyIR, a Python wrapper for IgBLAST v1.9, and V/J genes and CDR3 were assigned using IMGT germline references. Reads with weak V/J assignments (E-value above 1e-6), missing CDR3, stop codons, out-of-frame junctions, or ambiguous translated residues were removed. V3J clonotypes were defined as sequences sharing the same inferred V gene, J gene, and CDR3 amino acid sequence. Percentage overlap between repertoires was calculated by dividing the number of shared unique clonotypes by the size of the smaller repertoire. RTK rarefaction, the Chao1 estimator, and Recon v2.1 estimates of unobserved clonotypes were used to assess repertoire richness. Generation probabilities were computed with OLGA for all TCRbeta clonotypes obtained by the gDNA method from a handful of donors. Entries here come from immuneACCESS through TCRdb and include only in-frame sequences with V and J called. Some clones fail to appear in such tables; in the studies checked, an unresolved V gene covers under half of the shortfall, and the cause of the remainder is unknown. For V, J and clone size, that table is used; D and trimming come from the DNA. This sample lists about 1.5 million clones; 98% were detected once. The ten top clones hold roughly 0.45% of the sample.

As to this clone: It lacks a known antigen. No base-level quality is on record; no much larger clone is a single base apart. This CDR3 is also generated by other DNA sequences in the sample.

The paper's findings and limits, for the study overall: The genetic and exposure-history diversity represented was limited by the small number of donors. Roughly 5.2% of naive CD4, 3.5% of naive CD8, around 2.3% of memory CD4, and about 0.4% of memory CD8 clonotypes were shared across several donors. Only blood was sampled, and tissue TCR repertoires likely differ from those in blood. Pairwise subsampling led to the expectation that sequencing depth would affect the degree of clonotype sharing among donors. Higher generation probabilities were observed for clonotypes shared by all four sorted-subset donors than for non-shared clonotypes. Rarefaction of sorted-subset datasets indicated incomplete sequencing despite the large sequencing depth. Estimated clonotype richness was generally larger for naive than for memory subsets.

The donors were healthy, HIV-negative adults who had no recently reported acute infections or vaccinations. All donors were Caucasian adults living in Nashville, Tennessee, USA. CD4+ T cells were enriched by magnetic negative selection; naive cells were then positively selected on CD45RA, and the negative fraction formed the memory subset. After blood collection by leukapheresis, PBMCs were isolated using Ficoll-Histopaque density gradient centrifugation and then cryopreserved in the vapor phase of liquid nitrogen. Purity and quantity of every magnetically sorted T cell population were checked by analytical flow cytometry. From each sorted fraction, genomic DNA was isolated and quantified by UV absorbance on a Nanodrop 2000c. For CDR1 and CDR2, the germline V gene lists MDHEN and SYDVKM. The CDR3 holds 14 amino acids from the cysteine to the phenylalanine. This entry keeps only the CDR3 DNA: 42 bases, framed from base 1. The V end gives up 2 bases and the J end 7 bases, leaving 6 bases in the junction not matched to a gene.

Sequencing was performed on naive CD4+ T cells sorted from blood. Reading the label with the study, this specimen's cell subset or site is: CD45RA+ positively selected. The sequence was collected from a man aged 25-45 years in good health. The chain employs TRBV28 and TRBJ2-7; TRBD1 aligns with 9 central bases. CDR3 region: CASSLDRGGLEQYF. The DNA sequence is TGTGCCAGCAGTTTAGACAGGGGGGGCTTGGAGCAGTACTTC.